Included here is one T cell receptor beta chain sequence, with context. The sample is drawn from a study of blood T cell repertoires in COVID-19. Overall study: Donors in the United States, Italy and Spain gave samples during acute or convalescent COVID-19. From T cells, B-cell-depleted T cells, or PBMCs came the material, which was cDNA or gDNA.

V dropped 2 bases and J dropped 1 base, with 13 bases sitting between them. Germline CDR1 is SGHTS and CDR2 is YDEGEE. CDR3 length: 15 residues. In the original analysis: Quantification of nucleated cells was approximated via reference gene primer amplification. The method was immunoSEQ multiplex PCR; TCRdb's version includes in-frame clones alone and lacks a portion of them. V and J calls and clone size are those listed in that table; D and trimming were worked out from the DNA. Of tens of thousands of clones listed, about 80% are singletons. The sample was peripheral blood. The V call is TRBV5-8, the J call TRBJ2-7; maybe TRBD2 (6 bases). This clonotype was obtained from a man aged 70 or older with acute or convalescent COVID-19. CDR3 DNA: TGTGCCAGCAGCTTAGTTGCGGGGCCTTCCTACGAGCAGTACTTC. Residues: CASSLVAGPSYEQYF.